Listed below are T cell receptor beta chains from one sample, sequenced in a study of cytomegalovirus exposure and HLA in healthy donors. Repertoires were generated with immunoSEQ multiplex PCR, while TCRdb's copy carries only in-frame clones and drops some. The sample holds just over 200,000 clones. Sequenced: PBMCs. The receptors shown here come from a girl aged 2 to 9 in good health and CMV-seropositive. Both conserved end residues are part of each CDR3. A D gene is named only where the DNA matches it firmly.

D gene | J gene | V gene | CDR3 DNA | CDR3 protein
. | TRBJ1-2 | TRBV7-8 | TGTGCCAGCAGCTTAGCAATGGGGGGTCACTATGGCTACACCTTC | CASSLAMGGHYGYTF
. | TRBJ1-2 | TRBV9 | TGTGCCAGCAGCGTAGAACTGAGTGGCTACACCTTC | CASSVELSGYTF
TRBD1 | TRBJ2-7 | TRBV6-4 | TGTGCCAGCAGAGACGGACAGGGCGAGTACGAGCAGTACTTC | CASRDGQGEYEQYF
TRBD2 | TRBJ2-7 | TRBV29-1 | TGCAGCGTTGAAGATACTAGCGGGAGAGACTACGAGCAGTACTTC | CSVEDTSGRDYEQYF
. | TRBJ1-1 | TRBV4-1 | TGCGCCAGCAGCCAAGATACCGGGTTGGACACTGAAGCTTTCTTT | CASSQDTGLDTEAFF
. | TRBJ2-7 | TRBV27 | TGTGCCAGCAGTTTACCAACGACTTACGAGCAGTACTTC | CASSLPTTYEQYF
TRBD1 | TRBJ2-1 | TRBV9 | TGTGCCAGCAGCATGACCGGACAGGGCCACAATGAGCAGTTCTTC | CASSMTGQGHNEQFF
TRBD1 | TRBJ1-1 | TRBV19 | TGTGCCAGTAGTATAGAGGACAGGGGGCTTAGTGAAGCTTTCTTT | CASSIEDRGLSEAFF
TRBD2 | TRBJ2-1 | TRBV9 | TGTGCCAGCAGCGTAGGAGCGGGGTTGGTAGATGAGCAGTTCTTC | CASSVGAGLVDEQFF
. | TRBJ2-7 | TRBV27 | TGTGCCAGCAGTTGGGTGGAGCAGGGCTCCGAGCAGTACTTC | CASSWVEQGSEQYF
. | TRBJ1-5 | TRBV7-2 | TGTGCCAGCAGCGTCAGGGGCAATCAGCCCCAGCATTTT | CASSVRGNQPQHF
TRBD1 | TRBJ2-5 | TRBV28 | TGTGCCAGCAGGACAGGGGGCGCGGGAGAAGAGACCCAGTACTTC | CASRTGGAGEETQYF
. | TRBJ2-1 | TRBV2 | TGTGCCAGCAGTCGGGAGAGCCATGGGGGCAATGAGCAGTTCTTC | CASSRESHGGNEQFF
. | TRBJ2-7 | TRBV7-9 | TGTGCCAGCAGCTGGGGGGATAGCGAGCAGTACTTC | CASSWGDSEQYF
. | TRBJ1-5 | TRBV10-3 | TGTGCCATCAGTGAGAATCAGGGAGGCCATCAGCCCCAGCATTTT | CAISENQGGHQPQHF
. | TRBJ2-7 | TRBV15 | TGTGCCACCAGCCCCCGACTGCAGAACTACGAGCAGTACTTC | CATSPRLQNYEQYF
. | TRBJ2-7 | TRBV6-5 | TGTGCCAGCAGAAGGGGTCTCTACGAGCAGTACTTC | CASRRGLYEQYF
. | TRBJ1-1 | TRBV7-9 | TGTGCCAGCAGCTTAGCGTTGGAGGTGAAAAGCGGGAACACTGAAGCTTTCTTT | CASSLALEVKSGNTEAFF
. | TRBJ2-1 | TRBV13 | TGTGCCAGCAGCCCAAATAGCGGCAATGAGCAGTTCTTC | CASSPNSGNEQFF
TRBD2 | TRBJ2-7 | TRBV9 | TGTGCCAGCAGCACCGGGACTAGCTTCTCCTACGAGCAGTACTTC | CASSTGTSFSYEQYF
TRBD1 | TRBJ1-1 | TRBV10-1 | TGCGCCAGCAGTGACGGGACAGGGGGAAACACTGAAGCTTTCTTT | CASSDGTGGNTEAFF
TRBD2 | TRBJ2-3 | TRBV27 | TGTGCCAGTAGGACTAGCTGGTACACAGATACGCAGTATTTT | CASRTSWYTDTQYF
. | TRBJ2-1 | TRBV11-2 | TGTGCCAGCAGCTTTCTGGGAGACATCCTAAATACTGATGAGCAGTTCTTC | CASSFLGDILNTDEQFF
TRBD2 | TRBJ2-5 | TRBV19 | TGTGCCAGTAGTCCCACTAGCGGGAGATGGGAGACCCAGTACTTC | CASSPTSGRWETQYF
TRBD2 | TRBJ2-3 | TRBV10-3 | TGTGCCATCAGTGAACTAGCGGGGACCACAGATACGCAGTATTTT | CAISELAGTTDTQYF
. | TRBJ1-1 | TRBV5-6 | TGTGCCAGCAGCGAGTCGGGGTTCGGGGCTTTCTTT | CASSESGFGAFF
. | TRBJ1-1 | TRBV7-3 | TGTGCCAGTTCCTCCGGGATACAGAACACTGAAGCTTTCTTT | CASSSGIQNTEAFF
TRBD1 | TRBJ1-5 | TRBV18 | TGTGCCAGCTCACCACAAGAACAACTGACAGGGTTTCGGAGCAATCAGCCCCAGCATTTT | CASSPQEQLTGFRSNQPQHF
TRBD1 | TRBJ1-5 | TRBV7-8 | TGTGCCAGCAGCTCAACCTCTGAGGGGGCTCAAAGCAATCAGCCCCAGCATTTT | CASSSTSEGAQSNQPQHF
. | TRBJ1-2 | TRBV2 | TGTGCCAGCAGTGCTGGAGGCCCAAGGGATGGCTACACCTTC | CASSAGGPRDGYTF
. | TRBJ1-2 | TRBV14 | TGTGCCAGCAGCCCGATGACCCCAGGCCTATGGGGCTACACCTTC | CASSPMTPGLWGYTF
. | TRBJ2-4 | TRBV15 | TGTGCCACCAGCAGAGATCGATCTAGCGAGAGGAGAGCCAAAAACATTCAGTACTTC | CATSRDRSSERRAKNIQYF
. | TRBJ1-1 | TRBV6-1 | TGTGCCAGCAGTGAAAAGTTTTCGGGAATTGAAGCTTTCTTT | CASSEKFSGIEAFF
TRBD1 | TRBJ2-7 | TRBV5-4 | TGTGCCAGCAGCAGCCGGACAGGGCCCTACGAGCAGTACTTC | CASSSRTGPYEQYF
. | TRBJ2-3 | TRBV27 | TGTGCCAGCAGTTTATTTTCGGTCCCAGATACGCAGTATTTT | CASSLFSVPDTQYF
. | TRBJ2-3 | TRBV6-5 | TGTGCCAGCAGGGAGAGGGATACGCAGTATTTT | CASRERDTQYF
TRBD1 | TRBJ1-2 | TRBV6-6 | TGTGCCAGCAGTTACGGGGACAGGGGGGACTATGGCTACACCTTC | CASSYGDRGDYGYTF
. | TRBJ1-2 | TRBV30 | TGTGCCTGGGATACAGGGTCGGCCTATGGCTACACCTTC | CAWDTGSAYGYTF
. | TRBJ1-3 | TRBV18 | TGTGCCAGCTCACTAAATCCTACAGGGAGCTCTGGAAACACCATATATTTT | CASSLNPTGSSGNTIYF
TRBD1 | TRBJ2-7 | TRBV7-7 | TGTGCTAGCAGCTTAGGGACAGGGGAGAACTACGAGCAGTACTTC | CASSLGTGENYEQYF
TRBD2 | TRBJ2-5 | TRBV27 | TGTGCCAGCCAAACTAGCGGTGCACAAGAGACCCAGTACTTC | CASQTSGAQETQYF
. | TRBJ1-1 | TRBV7-8 | TGTGCCAGCGGTCCGGGTCTTCCGTTGGGCACTGAAGCTTTCTTT | CASGPGLPLGTEAFF
TRBD2 | TRBJ2-3 | TRBV5-1 | TGCGCCAGCAGCTTGGGGATCGGGACTAGCGGGAGAACAGATACGCAGTATTTT | CASSLGIGTSGRTDTQYF
TRBD1 | TRBJ2-2 | TRBV9 | TGTGCCAGCAGCCCCGGGACAGGGGGCACCGGGGAGCTGTTTTTT | CASSPGTGGTGELFF
TRBD2 | TRBJ2-7 | TRBV30 | TGTGCCTGGAGTGTAACTAGCGGCTACGAGCAGTACTTC | CAWSVTSGYEQYF
TRBD1 | TRBJ1-2 | TRBV7-9 | TGTGCCAGCAGCTTGGGGACAGGGAATGGCTACACCTTC | CASSLGTGNGYTF
TRBD2 | TRBJ2-5 | TRBV19 | TGTGCCAGTAGCCCCCTAGCGGGAAGTCGGTGGGAGACCCAGTACTTC | CASSPLAGSRWETQYF
. | TRBJ2-7 | TRBV27 | TGTGCCAGCAGTGAGACAGTCGGACGCTTATCCGAGCAGTACTTC | CASSETVGRLSEQYF
TRBD2 | TRBJ2-7 | TRBV14 | TGTGCCAGCAGTCCAGTAGCGGGAGGAGGCGAGCAGTACTTC | CASSPVAGGGEQYF